This entry lists 14 T cell receptor beta chains sequenced from one sample in a study of blood T cell repertoires in COVID-19. Repertoires were generated with immunoSEQ multiplex PCR, while TCRdb's copy carries only in-frame clones and drops some. The sample includes about 180,000 clones, over 70% of them seen just once. The sequencing sample was made of PBMCs or T cells enriched from blood (not recorded which). The receptors come from a woman aged 40 to 50 with acute COVID-19.

The rearrangement links TRBV2 to TRBJ1-3; D gene ambiguous. The CDR3 length is 14 residues. V was shortened by 6 bases and J by 0 bases, with 9 bases between the two germline ends. The germline V gene has CDR1 SNHLY and CDR2 FYNNEI. The CDR3 DNA reads as TGTGCCAGCAGGGTTGAGCCCTCTGGAAACACCATATATTTT. Translating it yields CASRVEPSGNTIYF.

The V gene is TRBV3-1 (or the pseudogene TRBV3-2), the J gene TRBJ2-5; TRBD1 matches 8 bases. V lost 3 bases and J lost 5; bases outside the gene matches: 11. The CDR3 sequence is 16 residues long. Germline V gene data show CDR1 as LGHDT and CDR2 as YNNKEL (reference sequence). CDR3: CASSQIITGGGETQYF. In DNA, the CDR3 is TGTGCCAGCAGCCAGATCATTACAGGGGGTGGGGAGACCCAGTACTTC.

The chain links TRBV10-3 to TRBJ1-3; no definite D call. This CDR3 has 14 residues. V was cut by 1 base and J by 0 bases, with 4 bases left in between. Germline V gene data show CDR1 as ENHRY and CDR2 as SYGVKD. In nucleotides, the CDR3 is TGTGCCATCAGTGAGTACTCCTCTGGAAACACCATATATTTT. As protein: CAISEYSSGNTIYF.

This sequence joins TRBV11-2 and TRBJ2-5, with TRBD2 identical over 14 bases. CDR3 length: 17 amino acids. The V and J ends lost 5 bases and 3 bases, in that order; junction bases with no gene match: 8. Germline V lookup: CDR1 SGHAT, CDR2 FQNNGV. Written as DNA, the CDR3 is TGTGCCAGCAGCCCACTAGGGACTAGCGGGAGTGAAGAGACCCAGTACTTC. Translated: CASSPLGTSGSEETQYF.

J is TRBJ1-1 and V is TRBV23-1; tentative D call: TRBD1 (5 bases). TRBV23-1 is labeled an ORF, and its function is uncertain. V was cut by 0 bases and J by 6 bases, with 23 bases left in between. CDR3 length equals 18 residues. The CDR3 protein is CASSQSAFRTTLWAEAFF. The CDR3 coding sequence is TGCGCCAGCAGTCAATCGGCTTTTCGGACAACCTTGTGGGCTGAAGCTTTCTTT.

This chain connects TRBV7-8 to TRBJ1-1; unclear D gene. CDR1 and CDR2 from the germline V gene are SGHVS and FQNEAQ. Between the trimmed V and J ends, which lost 0 bases and 5 bases, there was a span of 13 bases. The CDR3 consists of 15 residues. The CDR3 DNA sequence: TGTGCCAGCAGCTTAGCGCCTACAGCCGAGACTGAAGCTTTCTTT. Protein sequence: CASSLAPTAETEAFF.

This chain connects TRBV15 to TRBJ1-2; D is perhaps TRBD1 (5 bases). The CDR3 runs to 17 residues. The germline V gene has CDR1 LNHNV and CDR2 YYDKDF (reference sequence). The germline V and J ends were trimmed by 0 bases and 3 bases, with 17 bases remaining between them. The CDR3 reads CATSRDKGFPSDYGYTF. The CDR3, as DNA: TGTGCCACCAGCAGAGATAAGGGGTTTCCTTCAGACTATGGCTACACCTTC.

This clone is a singleton in its sample. The chain has TRBV5-1 and TRBJ2-5; 11 bases match TRBD2. This CDR3 region has 17 residues. The ends lost 4 bases at V and 3 bases at J; junction bases unmatched: 11. In germline, CDR1 is SGHRS, CDR2 YFSETQ. CDR3 bases: TGCGCCAGCAGCACTCCCCTTAGCGGGAGGGATGAAGAGACCCAGTACTTC. Translating gives CASSTPLSGRDEETQYF.

This clone appeared a single time. This chain uses TRBV12-3 or TRBV12-4 with TRBJ1-1; tentatively, D is TRBD1 (5 bases). V was pared by 3 bases and J by 8 bases, with 10 bases between. There are 12 residues in the CDR3. The DNA of the CDR3 is TGTGCCAGCAGTTTTTTAGGGGTCGAAGCTTTCTTT. It yields the protein CASSFLGVEAFF.

This chain uses TRBV5-1 with TRBJ2-1; 9 bases fit TRBD2. CDR3 length equals 23 residues. After removal of 3 bases from V and 7 bases from J, the junction contained 32 bases not matched to a gene. Germline values: CDR1 SGHRS, CDR2 YFSETQ. CDR3 in amino acids: CASSSRRLTATGGRAGISNEQFF. CDR3 DNA sequence: TGCGCCAGCAGCTCGCGTCGTTTAACCGCGACGGGCGGGAGGGCCGGAATCTCGAATGAGCAGTTCTTC.

The gene calls are TRBV2 and TRBJ1-5; D unclear. This CDR3 has 13 amino acids. The germline gives CDR1 SNHLY, CDR2 FYNNEI. V lost 0 bases to trimming and J lost 10 bases, with 10 bases between them. Here the CDR3 DNA reads TGTGCCAGCAGTGAAGCGGCCTTCACCCCCCAGCATTTT. This translates into CASSEAAFTPQHF. Filled out from reference TRBV2 and TRBJ1-5, the complete variable domain reads EPEVTQTPSHQVTQMGQEVILRCVPISNHLYFYWYRQILGQKVEFLVSFYNNEISEKSEIFDDQFSVERPDGSNFTLKIRSTKLEDSAMYFCASSEAAFTPQHFGDGTRLSIL.

The chain employs TRBV5-1 and TRBJ2-5; D is possibly TRBD2 (6 bases). Trimming left V 1 base short and J 4 bases short, with 17 bases between. This CDR3 region has 16 residues. Germline V gene sequence: CDR1 SGHRS, CDR2 YFSETQ. The DNA for the CDR3 is TGCGCCAGCAGCTTGAGTAGCGGAATGGGGAGAGAGACCCAGTACTTC. Translated: CASSLSSGMGRETQYF.

This chain connects TRBV5-4 to TRBJ2-1; weak D call: TRBD1 (6 bases). Germline V gene lookup returns CDR1 SGHNT and CDR2 YYREEE (reference sequence). Trimming left V 1 base short and J 9 bases short, with 11 bases between. This CDR3 has 13 amino acids. The CDR3 DNA is TGTGCCAGCAGCTTGACAGGGTATCCTGAGCAGTTCTTC. Translating gives CASSLTGYPEQFF.

The chain couples TRBV19 to TRBJ2-1, with 9 nucleotides matching TRBD1. The germline gives CDR1 LNHDA, CDR2 SQIVND (reference sequence). With V trimmed by 6 bases and J by 5 bases, 8 bases remained unmatched. The CDR3 contains 15 residues. The chain's CDR3 is CASSTYRDRDNEQFF. CDR3 in DNA: TGTGCCAGTAGCACTTACCGGGACAGGGACAATGAGCAGTTCTTC.